This entry describes one T cell receptor beta chain. The sample belongs to a study of glioma-infiltrating T cells after dendritic cell vaccination. Time point indicated: after dendritic cell vaccination, including at tumor progression/relapse. Libraries were prepared by immunoSEQ multiplex PCR; TCRdb keeps only in-frame clonotypes and omits some of them. The sample records roughly 100,000 clones, around 90% being singletons. The CDR3 is 13 amino acids. The germline V gene has CDR1 KGHSH and CDR2 LQKENI. The V and J ends lost 6 bases and 7 bases, in that order; junction bases with no gene match: 4. The sample in question was blood, obtained after dendritic cell vaccination. The TCR comes from a human donor with glioblastoma. This chain connects TRBV18 to TRBJ1-5, with TRBD1 matching 9 bases. CDR3 sequence (DNA): TGTGCCAGCTCGCGGGACAGGGACCAGCCCCAGCATTTT. Its protein is CASSRDRDQPQHF.